This T cell receptor (beta chain) came from a study of T-cell reconstitution after alpha-beta-depleted transplantation in children. Study results and caveats: Where alpha-beta T cells came from about two months after transplant was reportedly several hundred expanded graft clones. Newly produced T cells mostly provided counts and TCRbeta diversity after one year, as hyperexpanded clones declined. The study traced high day-60 TCRbeta diversity in some patients to surviving recipient T cells and thymic progenitors.

The junction had 3 bases not matched to a gene; V was cut back by 5 bases and J by 3 bases. CDR1 and CDR2 from the germline V gene are SGHAT and FQNNGV. CDR3 length equals 14 residues. This clonotype was observed a handful of times. Antigen: not known. Unique molecular identifiers were incorporated into the prepared TCRbeta library. TCRdb reprocessed the PCR reads with MiXCR, giving one entry per CDR3 protein. This table has about 590,000 distinct CDR3 sequences, roughly 13% appearing once. This sequence was found in a male patient younger than 18 who had a stem cell transplant for acute myeloid leukemia, so the T cells may come from the graft donor. The genes are TRBV11-2 and TRBJ2-1, with 8 positions matching TRBD2. Sequencing used PBMCs, mostly from graft donor cells, obtained 360 days after TCRalphabeta/CD19-depleted stem cell transplant. The CDR3 spells CASSRGLVYNEQFF. DNA of the CDR3: TGTGCCAGCAGCCGGGGACTAGTCTACAATGAGCAGTTCTTC.